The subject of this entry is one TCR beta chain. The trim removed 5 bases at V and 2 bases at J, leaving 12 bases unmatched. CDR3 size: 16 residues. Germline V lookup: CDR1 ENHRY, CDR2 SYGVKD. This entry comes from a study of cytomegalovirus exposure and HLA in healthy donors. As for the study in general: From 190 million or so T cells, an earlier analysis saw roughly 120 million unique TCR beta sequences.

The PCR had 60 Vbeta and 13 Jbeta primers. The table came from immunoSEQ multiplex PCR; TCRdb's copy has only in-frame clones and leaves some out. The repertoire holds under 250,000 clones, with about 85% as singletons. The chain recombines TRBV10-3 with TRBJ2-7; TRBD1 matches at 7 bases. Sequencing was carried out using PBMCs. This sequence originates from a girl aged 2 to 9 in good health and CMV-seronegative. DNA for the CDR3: TGTGCCATCAGTCGTACGACAGGGCTAAACCCCTACGAGCAGTACTTC. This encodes CAISRTTGLNPYEQYF.